The 18 T cell receptor beta chains below all came from one sample that was sequenced in a study of CD8 T cells in ankylosing spondylitis. Study-wide results and limits: A TCR beta motif made of eight highly homologous variants seemed typical of ankylosing spondylitis blood.

Their cognate antigens are unknown. TCRdb fed the 5' RACE reads into MiXCR, producing one record per CDR3 protein. The sample comprises over 700,000 distinct CDR3 sequences, around 20% of which are singletons, and around a fifth rests with the top ten. What was sequenced was blood, either unsorted or a sorted T cell fraction (not recorded which). All receptors derive from a male donor with ankylosing spondylitis.

J is TRBJ2-5 and V is TRBV7-9; TRBD1 matches at 10 bases. The V segment lost 5 bases and the J segment 5 bases; nucleotides outside the gene matches: 8. The CDR3 loop spans 15 amino acids. Per the germline V gene, CDR1 is SEHNR and CDR2 is FQNEAQ (reference sequence). CDR3 nucleotide sequence: TGTGCCAGCAGCAACCGGGACAGGGGAAGGGAGACCCAGTACTTC. Amino acid sequence: CASSNRDRGRETQYF.

The chain combines TRBV5-5 with TRBJ2-1, with D perhaps TRBD1 or TRBD2 (6 bases each). With 1 base removed from V and 7 bases from J, the gap between germline ends came to 15 bases. This CDR3 comprises 15 residues. Germline V gene lookup returns CDR1 SGHKS and CDR2 YYEKEE (reference sequence). CDR3 nucleotides: TGTGCCAGCAGCTTGTTCGGGGGCGATGGAAATGAGCAGTTCTTC. It yields the protein CASSLFGGDGNEQFF.

This clonotype has only one observation. J is TRBJ2-5 and V is TRBV12-3 or TRBV12-4; D assignment may be TRBD1 or TRBD2 (5 bases each). The CDR3 runs to 16 residues. Trimming removed 3 bases from V and 5 bases from J, with 19 bases in between. The CDR3 sequence: CASSLRPRDPKETQYF. The CDR3 DNA is TGTGCCAGCAGTTTGCGCCCCCGGGACCCCAAGGAGACCCAGTACTTC.

The chain joins TRBV5-6 to TRBJ2-5; no reliable D call. V was trimmed by 4 bases and J by 5 bases, leaving 9 bases between them. This CDR3 has 12 residues. The germline V gene encodes CDR1 SGHDT and CDR2 YYEEEE. CDR3 in DNA: TGTGCCAGCAGCACACCCCTTGAGACCCAGTACTTC. It codes for CASSTPLETQYF.

Only a few counts were recorded for this clonotype. This sequence joins TRBV5-1 and TRBJ1-1; the D gene is possibly TRBD1 (6 bases). Germline CDR1 is SGHRS and CDR2 is YFSETQ. The CDR3 totals 17 residues. The germline V and J ends were trimmed by 5 bases and 0 bases, with 20 bases remaining between them. The CDR3 nucleotides read TGCGCCAGCAGTCCTCACAGGGAGTTTTATCTGAACACTGAAGCTTTCTTT. This sequence encodes CASSPHREFYLNTEAFF.

The V and J genes are TRBV27 and TRBJ1-1, with TRBD1 identical over 8 bases. Trimming took 3 bases from V and 5 from J; bases not matched to a gene: 8. This CDR3 has 15 residues. The germline V gene has CDR1 MNHEY and CDR2 SMNVEV (reference sequence). This CDR3 is CASSFPGQGRTEAFF. The CDR3 bases are TGTGCCAGCAGTTTCCCCGGACAGGGACGAACTGAAGCTTTCTTT.

This clonotype turned up a few times. The chain uses TRBV6-1 and TRBJ2-5; weak D call: TRBD1 (6 bases). The V end lost 1 base, the J end lost 5 bases, and 14 bases lay between the germline ends. This CDR3 region has 15 residues. Germline assignment: CDR1 MNHNS and CDR2 SASEGT. This CDR3 is CASSEGAGEFETQYF. The CDR3 DNA is TGTGCCAGCAGTGAAGGGGCAGGGGAATTTGAGACCCAGTACTTC.

This clonotype was seen ten or more times. The rearrangement links TRBV5-1 to TRBJ2-5; possible D gene TRBD2, 6 bases. This CDR3 is 14 amino acids long. In germline, CDR1 is SGHRS, CDR2 YFSETQ. V was clipped by 2 bases and J by 5 bases, with 13 bases between them. The CDR3 sequence: CASSFNGGVETQYF. The CDR3, as DNA: TGCGCCAGCAGCTTCAACGGGGGAGTGGAGACCCAGTACTTC.

A few counts support this clonotype. The chain has TRBV19 and TRBJ1-2; unclear D gene. Trimming cost V 0 bases and J 2 bases, with 4 bases left between them. The CDR3 extends over 13 amino acids. Germline V CDR1 and CDR2: LNHDA, SQIVND (reference sequence). In DNA form, the CDR3 reads TGTGCCAGTAGTATAGACGTGAACTATGGCTACACCTTC. It translates to CASSIDVNYGYTF.

The rearrangement uses TRBV20-1 and TRBJ1-2; 9 positions agree with TRBD1. Germline V lookup: CDR1 DFQATT, CDR2 SNEGSKA (reference sequence). The CDR3 loop spans 12 amino acids. The V and J ends lost 6 bases and 5 bases, in that order; junction bases with no gene match: 4. The CDR3 DNA is TGCAGTGCCCGGGACAGGGAGTATGGCTACACCTTC. It is translated as CSARDREYGYTF.

Many counts were recorded for this clonotype. The V and J genes are TRBV12-3 or TRBV12-4 and TRBJ2-1; D gene uncertain. The V end lost 0 bases, the J end lost 0 bases, and 9 bases lay between the germline ends. This CDR3 has 16 residues. In DNA form, the CDR3 reads TGTGCCAGCAGTTTAGCAGGGTCGAGCTCCTACAATGAGCAGTTCTTC. This codes for CASSLAGSSSYNEQFF.

This chain uses TRBV12-3 or TRBV12-4 with TRBJ2-2; D uncertain. Trimming cost V 1 base and J 7 bases, with 13 bases left between them. The CDR3 totals 15 residues. CDR3 sequence: CASSLGIGLGGELFF. DNA for the CDR3: TGTGCCAGCAGTTTAGGGATAGGTTTGGGCGGGGAGCTGTTTTTT.

J is TRBJ1-1 and V is TRBV11-3; the D is unclear. This CDR3 is 17 amino acids long. Trimming left V 1 base short and J 4 bases short, with 19 bases between. Germline V CDR1 and CDR2: SGHNT, YENEEA. The CDR3 DNA reads TGTGCCAGCAGCTTAGGCCGGGCCCTGGGTAGGGCCACTGAAGCTTTCTTT. It codes for CASSLGRALGRATEAFF.

A single count supports this clonotype. This rearrangement joins TRBV12-3 or TRBV12-4 to TRBJ2-5, with D uncertain. The CDR3 covers 14 residues. V was pared by 6 bases and J by 2 bases, with 13 bases between. The CDR3 reads CASSLLKKQETQYF. The CDR3 DNA sequence: TGTGCCAGCAGCCTCCTCAAGAAACAAGAGACCCAGTACTTC.

The rearrangement uses TRBV15 and TRBJ2-3; 8 bases match TRBD2. Trimming cost V 8 bases and J 2 bases; bases outside gene matches: 6. From germline, CDR1 is LNHNV and CDR2 YYDKDF (reference sequence). This CDR3 has 14 amino acids. The CDR3 nucleotides read TGTGCCACCTACGGCGGGAGGTCCACAGATACGCAGTATTTT. This sequence encodes CATYGGRSTDTQYF.

This sequence joins TRBV20-1 and TRBJ1-5, with TRBD1 as a possible D gene (5 bases). CDR1 is DFQATT and CDR2 is SNEGSKA in the germline V gene (reference sequence). This CDR3 has 16 amino acids. Trimming removed 4 bases from V and 2 bases from J, with 18 bases in between. The chain's CDR3 is CSATGLQGGGNQPQHF. DNA of the CDR3: TGCAGTGCTACCGGCCTTCAGGGAGGGGGCAATCAGCCCCAGCATTTT.

A few counts support this clonotype. The rearrangement joins TRBV5-6 to TRBJ1-1, with a tentative D call TRBD1 (6 bases). The CDR3 consists of 13 residues. V lost 4 bases and J 6 bases, leaving 13 bases between the germline ends. Germline CDR1 is SGHDT and CDR2 is YYEEEE. The CDR3 DNA follows: TGTGCCAGCAGCGGGGGCGCTGTCTCTGAAGCTTTCTTT. Amino acids: CASSGGAVSEAFF.

The V call is TRBV28, the J call TRBJ1-1; no firm D call. The CDR3 loop spans 12 amino acids. Germline lookup yields CDR1 MDHEN and CDR2 SYDVKM. V was trimmed by 2 bases and J by 7 bases, leaving 8 bases between them. Written as DNA, the CDR3 is TGTGCCAGCAGTTTAGTCCGGCATGAAGCTTTCTTT. This sequence encodes CASSLVRHEAFF.